This T cell receptor beta chain was identified in a study of lymphopenia after photon versus proton radiotherapy. Whole-study results and caveats: Proton therapy kept repertoires fairly stable, unlike photons, which gained effector/memory cells. After the lymphocyte nadir, photon-treated repertoires showed oligoclonal expansion, especially of CD8+ Temra cells. Only patients who died were analyzed for survival; proton advantage is unproven.

The table came from immunoSEQ multiplex PCR; TCRdb's copy has only in-frame clones and leaves some out. The table has tens of thousands of clones, 85% to 90% seen once. Note on this clone: No antigen is known for it.

V lost 3 bases to trimming and J lost 3 bases, with 11 bases between them. Germline loops: CDR1 LNHDA, CDR2 SQIVND (reference sequence). The CDR3 sequence is 15 residues long. This receptor was identified in a man older than 75 with esophageal cancer. V gene TRBV19 combines with J gene TRBJ1-4, with D uncertain. Sequencing used peripheral blood, obtained from a patient treated with proton-based radiotherapy. In DNA, the CDR3 is TGTGCCAGTAGTATTCTCGGACCCCCTAATGAAAAACTGTTTTTT. This codes for CASSILGPPNEKLFF.